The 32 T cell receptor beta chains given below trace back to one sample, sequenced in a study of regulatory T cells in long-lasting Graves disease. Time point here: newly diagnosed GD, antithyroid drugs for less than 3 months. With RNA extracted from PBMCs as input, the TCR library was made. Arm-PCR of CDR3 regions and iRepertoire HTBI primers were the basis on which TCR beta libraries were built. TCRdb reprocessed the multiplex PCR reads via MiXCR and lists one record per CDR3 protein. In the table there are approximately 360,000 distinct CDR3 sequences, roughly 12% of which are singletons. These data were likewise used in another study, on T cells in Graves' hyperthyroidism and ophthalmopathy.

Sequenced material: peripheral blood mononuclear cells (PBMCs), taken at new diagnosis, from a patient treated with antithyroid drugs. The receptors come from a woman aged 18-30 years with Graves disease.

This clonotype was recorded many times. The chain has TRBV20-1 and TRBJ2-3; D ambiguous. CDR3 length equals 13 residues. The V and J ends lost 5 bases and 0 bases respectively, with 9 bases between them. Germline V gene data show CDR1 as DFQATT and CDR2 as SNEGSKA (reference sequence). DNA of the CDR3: TGCAGTGCTGGCGGCCCTAGCACAGATACGCAGTATTTT. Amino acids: CSAGGPSTDTQYF.

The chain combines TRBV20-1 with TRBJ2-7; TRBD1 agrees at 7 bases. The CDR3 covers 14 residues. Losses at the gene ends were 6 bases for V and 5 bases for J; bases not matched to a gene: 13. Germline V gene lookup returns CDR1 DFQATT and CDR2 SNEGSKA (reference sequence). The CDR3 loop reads CSAQNPTGAHEQYF. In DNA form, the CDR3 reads TGCAGTGCCCAAAACCCCACAGGGGCCCACGAGCAGTACTTC.

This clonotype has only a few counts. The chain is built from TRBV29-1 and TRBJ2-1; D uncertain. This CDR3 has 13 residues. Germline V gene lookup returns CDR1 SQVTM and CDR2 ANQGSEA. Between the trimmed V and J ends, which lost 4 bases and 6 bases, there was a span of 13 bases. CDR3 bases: TGCAGCGTTGGGGGTGGACCCACCAATGAGCAGTTCTTC. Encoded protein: CSVGGGPTNEQFF.

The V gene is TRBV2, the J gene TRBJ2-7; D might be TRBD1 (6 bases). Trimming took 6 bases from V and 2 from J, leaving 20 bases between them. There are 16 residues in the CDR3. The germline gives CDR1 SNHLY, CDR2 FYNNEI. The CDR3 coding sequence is TGTGCCAGCAGACTTGAGATCGGGACAAGTACCTACGAGCAGTACTTC. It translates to CASRLEIGTSTYEQYF.

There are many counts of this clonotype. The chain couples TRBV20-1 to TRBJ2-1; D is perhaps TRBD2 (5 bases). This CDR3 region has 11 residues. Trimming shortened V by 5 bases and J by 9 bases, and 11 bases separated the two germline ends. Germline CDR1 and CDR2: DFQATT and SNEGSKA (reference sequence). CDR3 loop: CSAYPEGEQFF. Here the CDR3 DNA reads TGCAGTGCTTATCCAGAGGGTGAGCAGTTCTTC.

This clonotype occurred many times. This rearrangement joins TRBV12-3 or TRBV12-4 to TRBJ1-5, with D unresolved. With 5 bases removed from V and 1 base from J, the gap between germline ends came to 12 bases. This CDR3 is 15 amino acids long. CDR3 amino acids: CASSLGRRSNQPQHF. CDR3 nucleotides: TGTGCCAGCAGTCTCGGACGGAGGAGCAATCAGCCCCAGCATTTT.

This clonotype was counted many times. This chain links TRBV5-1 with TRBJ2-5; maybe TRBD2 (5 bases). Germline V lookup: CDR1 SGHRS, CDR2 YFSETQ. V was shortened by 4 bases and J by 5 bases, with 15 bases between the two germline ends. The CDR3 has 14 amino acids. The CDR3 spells CASSGSAAGETQYF. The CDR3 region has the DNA TGCGCCAGCAGCGGGAGTGCGGCTGGGGAGACCCAGTACTTC.

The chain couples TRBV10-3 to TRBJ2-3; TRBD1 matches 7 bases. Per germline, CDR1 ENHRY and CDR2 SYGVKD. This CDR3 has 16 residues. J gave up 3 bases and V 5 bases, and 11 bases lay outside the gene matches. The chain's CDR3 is CAISPGRTGATDTQYF. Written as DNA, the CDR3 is TGTGCCATCAGTCCTGGCCGCACAGGGGCTACAGATACGCAGTATTTT.

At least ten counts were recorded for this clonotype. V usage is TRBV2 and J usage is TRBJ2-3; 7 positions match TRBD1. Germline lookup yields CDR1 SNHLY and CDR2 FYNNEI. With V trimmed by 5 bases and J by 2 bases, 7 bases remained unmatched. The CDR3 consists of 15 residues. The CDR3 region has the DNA TGTGCCAGCAGTCGGACAGGAAGTATCACAGATACGCAGTATTTT. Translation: CASSRTGSITDTQYF. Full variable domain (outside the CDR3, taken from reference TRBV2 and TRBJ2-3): EPEVTQTPSHQVTQMGQEVILRCVPISNHLYFYWYRQILGQKVEFLVSFYNNEISEKSEIFDDQFSVERPDGSNFTLKIRSTKLEDSAMYFCASSRTGSITDTQYFGPGTRLTVL.

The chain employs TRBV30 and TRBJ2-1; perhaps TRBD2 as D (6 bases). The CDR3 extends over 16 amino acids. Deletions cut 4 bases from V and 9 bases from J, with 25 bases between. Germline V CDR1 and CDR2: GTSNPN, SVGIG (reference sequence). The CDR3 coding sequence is TGTGCCTGGATGGGTTACGGCGGGACGGTCTGGGGTGAGCAGTTCTTC. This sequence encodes CAWMGYGGTVWGEQFF.

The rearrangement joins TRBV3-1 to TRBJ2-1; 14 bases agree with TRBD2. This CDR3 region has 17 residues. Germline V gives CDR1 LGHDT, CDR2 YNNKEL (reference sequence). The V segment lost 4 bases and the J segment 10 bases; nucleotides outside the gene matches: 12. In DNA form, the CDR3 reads TGTGCCAGCAGCCTACCGCTAGGGACTAGCGGGAGAGGCGAGCAGTTCTTC. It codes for CASSLPLGTSGRGEQFF.

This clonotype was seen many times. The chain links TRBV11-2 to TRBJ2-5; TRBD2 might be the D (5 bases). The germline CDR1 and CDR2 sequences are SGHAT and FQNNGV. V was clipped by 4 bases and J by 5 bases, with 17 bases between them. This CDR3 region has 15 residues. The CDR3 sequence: CASSSVTGSGETQYF. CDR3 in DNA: TGTGCCAGCAGCTCCGTTACGGGGTCCGGGGAGACCCAGTACTTC.

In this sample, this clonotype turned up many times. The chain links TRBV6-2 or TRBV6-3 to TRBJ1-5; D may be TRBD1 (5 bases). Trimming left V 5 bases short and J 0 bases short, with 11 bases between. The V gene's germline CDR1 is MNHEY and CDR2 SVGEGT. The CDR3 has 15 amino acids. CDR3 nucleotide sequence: TGTGCCAGCAGTACAGGTTCCGTTAGCAATCAGCCCCAGCATTTT. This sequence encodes CASSTGSVSNQPQHF.

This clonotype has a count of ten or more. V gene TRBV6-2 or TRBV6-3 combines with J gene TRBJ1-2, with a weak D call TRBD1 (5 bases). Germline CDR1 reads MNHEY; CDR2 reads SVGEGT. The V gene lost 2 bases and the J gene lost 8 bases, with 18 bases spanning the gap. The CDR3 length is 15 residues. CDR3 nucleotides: TGTGCCAGCAGTTACGAACAGGTCATTTATTACGGCTACACCTTC. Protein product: CASSYEQVIYYGYTF.

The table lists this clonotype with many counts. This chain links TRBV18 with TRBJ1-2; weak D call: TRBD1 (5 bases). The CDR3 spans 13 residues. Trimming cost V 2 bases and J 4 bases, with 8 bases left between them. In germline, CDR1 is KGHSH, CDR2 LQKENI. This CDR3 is CASSPDSFYGYTF. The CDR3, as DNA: TGTGCCAGCTCACCAGACAGCTTCTATGGCTACACCTTC. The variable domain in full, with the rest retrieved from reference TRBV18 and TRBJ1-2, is NAGVMQNPRHLVRRRGQEARLRCSPMKGHSHVYWYRQLPEEGLKFMVYLQKENIIDESGMPKERFSAEFPKEGPSILRIQQVVRGDSAAYFCASSPDSFYGYTFGSGTRLTVV.

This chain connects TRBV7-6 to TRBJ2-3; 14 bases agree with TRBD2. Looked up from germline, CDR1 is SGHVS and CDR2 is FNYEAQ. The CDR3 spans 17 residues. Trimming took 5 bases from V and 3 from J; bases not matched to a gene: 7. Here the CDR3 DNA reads TGTGCCAGCAGCCTCGGGACTAGCGGGGGATGGACAGATACGCAGTATTTT. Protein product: CASSLGTSGGWTDTQYF.

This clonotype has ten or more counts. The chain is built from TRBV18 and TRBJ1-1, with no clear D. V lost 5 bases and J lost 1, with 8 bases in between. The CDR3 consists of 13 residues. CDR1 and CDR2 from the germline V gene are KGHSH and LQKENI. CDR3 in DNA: TGTGCCAGCTCAGCCGCAGGGAACACTGAAGCTTTCTTT. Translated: CASSAAGNTEAFF.

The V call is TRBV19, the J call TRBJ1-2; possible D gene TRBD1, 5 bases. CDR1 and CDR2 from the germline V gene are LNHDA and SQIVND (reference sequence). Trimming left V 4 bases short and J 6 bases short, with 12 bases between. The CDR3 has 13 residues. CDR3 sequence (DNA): TGTGCCAGTAGTAGATCGACAGAGCATGGCTACACCTTC. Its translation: CASSRSTEHGYTF.

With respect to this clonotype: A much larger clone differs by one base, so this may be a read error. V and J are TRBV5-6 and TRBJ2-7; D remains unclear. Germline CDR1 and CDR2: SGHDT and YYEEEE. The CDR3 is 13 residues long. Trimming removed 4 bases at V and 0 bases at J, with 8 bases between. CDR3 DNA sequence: TGTGCCAGCAGCAAAGAGGACTCCTACGAGCAGTACTTC. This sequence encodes CASSKEDSYEQYF. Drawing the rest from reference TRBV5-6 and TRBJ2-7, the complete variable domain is DAGVTQSPTHLIKTRGQQVTLRCSPKSGHDTVSWYQQALGQGPQFIFQYYEEEERQRGNFPDRFSGHQFPNYSSELNVNALLLGDSALYLCASSKEDSYEQYFGPGTRLTVT.

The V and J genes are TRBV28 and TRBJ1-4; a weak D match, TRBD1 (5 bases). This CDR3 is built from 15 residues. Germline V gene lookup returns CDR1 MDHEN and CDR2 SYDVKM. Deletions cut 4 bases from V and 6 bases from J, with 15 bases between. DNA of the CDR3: TGTGCCAGCAGTTCTCCGGGAAGAGGGGATGAAAAACTGTTTTTT. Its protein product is CASSSPGRGDEKLFF.

The DNA for the CDR3 is TGTGCCAGCAGTTCCCGACTAGCGGGGGGCCTAGATGAGCAGTTCTTC. This encodes CASSSRLAGGLDEQFF. J is TRBJ2-1 and V is TRBV27; 13 nucleotides line up with TRBD2. Trimming at V came to 4 bases and at J to 8 bases, leaving 8 bases not matched to a gene. Germline lookup yields CDR1 MNHEY and CDR2 SMNVEV (reference sequence). The CDR3 runs to 16 residues.

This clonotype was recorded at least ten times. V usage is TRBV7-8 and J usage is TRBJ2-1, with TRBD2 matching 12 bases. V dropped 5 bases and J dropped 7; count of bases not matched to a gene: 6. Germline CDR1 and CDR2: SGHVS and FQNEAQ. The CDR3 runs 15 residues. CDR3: CASSLTSGRRNEQFF. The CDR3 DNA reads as TGTGCCAGCAGCCTTACTAGCGGGAGGCGAAATGAGCAGTTCTTC.

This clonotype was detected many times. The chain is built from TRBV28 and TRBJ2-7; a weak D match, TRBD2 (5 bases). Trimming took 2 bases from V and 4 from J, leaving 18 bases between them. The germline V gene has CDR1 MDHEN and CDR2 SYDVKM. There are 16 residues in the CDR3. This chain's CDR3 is CASSLPSRSSGYEQYF. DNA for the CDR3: TGTGCCAGCAGTTTACCTAGTCGCTCATCGGGATACGAGCAGTACTTC. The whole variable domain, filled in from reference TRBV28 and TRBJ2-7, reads DVKVTQSSRYLVKRTGEKVFLECVQDMDHENMFWYRQDPGLGLRLIYFSYDVKMKEKGDIPEGYSVSREKKERFSLILESASTNQTSMYLCASSLPSRSSGYEQYFGPGTRLTVT.

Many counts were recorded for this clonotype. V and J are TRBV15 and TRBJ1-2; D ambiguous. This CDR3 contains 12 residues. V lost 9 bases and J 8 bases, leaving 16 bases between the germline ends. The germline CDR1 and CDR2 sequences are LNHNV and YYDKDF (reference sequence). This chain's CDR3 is CATRDRTIGYTF. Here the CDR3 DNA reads TGTGCCACACGGGATAGGACTATCGGCTACACCTTC.

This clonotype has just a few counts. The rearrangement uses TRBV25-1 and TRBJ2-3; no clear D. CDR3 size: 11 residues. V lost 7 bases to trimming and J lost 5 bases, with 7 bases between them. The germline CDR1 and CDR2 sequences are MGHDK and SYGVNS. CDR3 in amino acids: CASTDEDTQYF. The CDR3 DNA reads TGTGCCAGCACGGATGAAGATACGCAGTATTTT.

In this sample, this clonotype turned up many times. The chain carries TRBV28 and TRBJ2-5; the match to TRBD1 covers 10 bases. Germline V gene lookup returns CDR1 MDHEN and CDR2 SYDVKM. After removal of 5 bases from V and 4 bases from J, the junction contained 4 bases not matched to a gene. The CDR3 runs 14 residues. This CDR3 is CASSVRTGGETQYF. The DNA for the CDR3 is TGTGCCAGCAGTGTACGGACAGGGGGAGAGACCCAGTACTTC.

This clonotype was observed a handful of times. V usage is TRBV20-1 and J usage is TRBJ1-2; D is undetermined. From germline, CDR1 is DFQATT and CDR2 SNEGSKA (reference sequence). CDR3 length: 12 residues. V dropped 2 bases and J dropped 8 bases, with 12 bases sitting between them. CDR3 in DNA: TGCAGTGCTAGATCCAGGTTGAAAGGCTACACCTTC. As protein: CSARSRLKGYTF.

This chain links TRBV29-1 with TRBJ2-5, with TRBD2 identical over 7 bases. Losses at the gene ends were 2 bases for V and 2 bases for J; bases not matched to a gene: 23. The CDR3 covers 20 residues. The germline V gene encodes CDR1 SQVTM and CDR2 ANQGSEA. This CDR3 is CSVEQLARQNGVLIQETQYF. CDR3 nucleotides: TGCAGCGTTGAACAACTAGCGCGACAGAACGGGGTCCTAATACAAGAGACCCAGTACTTC. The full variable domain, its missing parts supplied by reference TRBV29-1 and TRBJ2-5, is SAVISQKPSRDICQRGTSLTIQCQVDSQVTMMFWYRQQPGQSLTLIATANQGSEATYESGFVIDKFPISRPNLTFSTLTVSNMSPEDSSIYLCSVEQLARQNGVLIQETQYFGPGTRLLVL.

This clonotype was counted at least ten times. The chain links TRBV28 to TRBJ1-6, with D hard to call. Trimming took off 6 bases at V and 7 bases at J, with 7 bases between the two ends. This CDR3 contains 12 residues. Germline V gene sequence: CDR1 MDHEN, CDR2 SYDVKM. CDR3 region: CASSPGNSPLHF. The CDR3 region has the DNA TGTGCCAGCAGCCCGGGGAATTCACCCCTCCACTTT. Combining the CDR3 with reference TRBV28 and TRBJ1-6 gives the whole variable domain DVKVTQSSRYLVKRTGEKVFLECVQDMDHENMFWYRQDPGLGLRLIYFSYDVKMKEKGDIPEGYSVSREKKERFSLILESASTNQTSMYLCASSPGNSPLHFGNGTRLTVT.

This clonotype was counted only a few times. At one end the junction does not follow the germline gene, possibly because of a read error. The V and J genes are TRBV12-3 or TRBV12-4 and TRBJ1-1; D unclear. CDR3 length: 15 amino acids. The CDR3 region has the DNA TGTGCCAGCAGCCCCTTTGGAACCATGAACGCTGAAGCTTTCTTT. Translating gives CASSPFGTMNAEAFF.

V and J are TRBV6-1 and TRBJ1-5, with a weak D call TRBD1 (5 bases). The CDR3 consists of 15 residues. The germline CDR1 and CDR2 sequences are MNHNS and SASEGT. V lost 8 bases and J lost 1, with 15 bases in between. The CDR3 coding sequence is TGTGCCAGCTCCAAGCGGGGGTTCAGCAATCAGCCCCAGCATTTT. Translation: CASSKRGFSNQPQHF.

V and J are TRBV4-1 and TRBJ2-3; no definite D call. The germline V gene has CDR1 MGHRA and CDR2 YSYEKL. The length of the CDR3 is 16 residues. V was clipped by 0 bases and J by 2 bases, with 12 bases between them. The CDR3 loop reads CASSQDLGLATDTQYF. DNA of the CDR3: TGCGCCAGCAGCCAAGATTTAGGGCTTGCCACAGATACGCAGTATTTT.